The T cell receptor beta chain under discussion was sequenced for a study of blood T cell repertoires in COVID-19. As originally analysed: Reference gene primer amplification in the assay estimated nucleated cell counts. Measured with immunoSEQ multiplex PCR; TCRdb has only the in-frame clones, and not every one. For V, J and clone size, that table is used; D and trimming come from the DNA. The sample holds a few hundred thousand clones; 85% are singletons and the top ten take roughly 3.4%. This clone was seen a single time. The material sequenced was peripheral blood. The clonotype was recovered from a woman aged 18-29 years with acute or convalescent COVID-19.

CDR3 nucleotide sequence: TGTGCCAGCACAGGGTTTTTCTACGAGCAGTACTTC. Protein: CASTGFFYEQYF. The chain is built from TRBV11-2 and TRBJ2-7; D might be TRBD1 (5 bases). The CDR3 runs to 12 residues. Germline assignment: CDR1 SGHAT and CDR2 FQNNGV. The germline V and J ends were trimmed by 7 bases and 3 bases, with 10 bases remaining between them.